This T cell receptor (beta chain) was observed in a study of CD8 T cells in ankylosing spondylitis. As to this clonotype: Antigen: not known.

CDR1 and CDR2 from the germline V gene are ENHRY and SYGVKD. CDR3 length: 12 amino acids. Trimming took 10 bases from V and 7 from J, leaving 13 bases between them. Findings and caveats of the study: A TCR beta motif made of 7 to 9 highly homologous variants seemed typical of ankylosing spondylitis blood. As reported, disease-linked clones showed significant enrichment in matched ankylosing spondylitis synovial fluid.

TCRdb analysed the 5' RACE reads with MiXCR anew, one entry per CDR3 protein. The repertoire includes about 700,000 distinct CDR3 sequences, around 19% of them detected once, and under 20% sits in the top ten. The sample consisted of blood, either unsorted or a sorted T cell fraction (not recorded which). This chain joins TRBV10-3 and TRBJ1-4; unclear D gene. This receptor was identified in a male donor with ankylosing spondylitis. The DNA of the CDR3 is TGTGCCAGTAGGGATGATGGTGAAAAACTGTTTTTT. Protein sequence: CASRDDGEKLFF.